Below, one T cell receptor beta chain is given with its context. Antigen unknown. The read terminates 3 residues before the CDR3 end, so the remaining end is supplied by the germline J gene. These data are taken from a study of T cells in women clearing cervical HPV infection. Study findings and constraints: A classifier using richness and V gene abundances reached an AUC of 0.83. CIN3+ cases had significantly higher TCR richness than controls; evenness did not differ.

Germline loops: CDR1 KGHSH, CDR2 LQKENI. The CDR3 has 17 residues. V dropped 6 bases and J dropped 3 bases, with 21 bases sitting between them. The protocol was immunoSEQ multiplex PCR, while the TCRdb copy is restricted to in-frame clones and leaves out a portion. The sample includes 20,000 to 25,000 clones. The sample taken for sequencing was blood buffy coat. The receptor was derived from a woman between 18 and 69 years old with a cervical HPV16 infection that either progressed to CIN3+ or cleared (not recorded which). This chain uses TRBV18 with TRBJ2-4; D may correspond to TRBD1 or TRBD2 (6 bases each). This CDR3 is CASSPVSRGGLKNIQYF. The DNA read from the CDR3 is TGTGCCAGCTCCCCGGTGAGCAGGGGAGGCCTCAAAAACATT.